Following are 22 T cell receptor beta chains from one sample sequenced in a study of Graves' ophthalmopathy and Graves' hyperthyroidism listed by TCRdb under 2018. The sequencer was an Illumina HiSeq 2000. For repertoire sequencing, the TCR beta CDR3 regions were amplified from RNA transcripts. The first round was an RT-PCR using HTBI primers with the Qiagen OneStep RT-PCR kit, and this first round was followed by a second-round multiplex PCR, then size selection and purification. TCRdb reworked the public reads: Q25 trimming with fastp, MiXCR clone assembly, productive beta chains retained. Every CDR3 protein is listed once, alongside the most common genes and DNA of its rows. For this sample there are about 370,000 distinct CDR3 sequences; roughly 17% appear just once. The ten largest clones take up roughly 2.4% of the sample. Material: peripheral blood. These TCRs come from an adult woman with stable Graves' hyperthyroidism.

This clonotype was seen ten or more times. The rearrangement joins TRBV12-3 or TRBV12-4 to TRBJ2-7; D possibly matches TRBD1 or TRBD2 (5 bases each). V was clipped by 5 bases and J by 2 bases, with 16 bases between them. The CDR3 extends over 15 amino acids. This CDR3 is CASSPDGTPPYEQYF. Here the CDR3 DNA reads TGTGCCAGCAGTCCGGATGGGACCCCACCCTACGAGCAGTACTTC.

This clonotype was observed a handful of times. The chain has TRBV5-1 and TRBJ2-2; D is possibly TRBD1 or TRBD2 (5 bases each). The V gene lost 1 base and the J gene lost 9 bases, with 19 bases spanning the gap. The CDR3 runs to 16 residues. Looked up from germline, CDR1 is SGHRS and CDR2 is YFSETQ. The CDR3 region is CASSLIAQGRTWELFF. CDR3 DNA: TGCGCCAGCAGCTTGATCGCCCAGGGACGAACCTGGGAGCTGTTTTTT.

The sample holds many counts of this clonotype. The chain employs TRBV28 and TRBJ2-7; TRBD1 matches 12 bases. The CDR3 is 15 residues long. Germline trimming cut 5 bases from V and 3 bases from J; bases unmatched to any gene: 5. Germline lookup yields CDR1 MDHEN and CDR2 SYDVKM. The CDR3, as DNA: TGTGCCAGCAGTCTCGGGGACAGGGGGCTCTACGAGCAGTACTTC. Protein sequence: CASSLGDRGLYEQYF.

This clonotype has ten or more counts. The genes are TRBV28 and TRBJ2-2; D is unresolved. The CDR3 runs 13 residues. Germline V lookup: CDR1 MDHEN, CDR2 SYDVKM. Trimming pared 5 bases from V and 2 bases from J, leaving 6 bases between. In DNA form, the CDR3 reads TGTGCCAGCAGTCAAGCCAACACCGGGGAGCTGTTTTTT. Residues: CASSQANTGELFF.

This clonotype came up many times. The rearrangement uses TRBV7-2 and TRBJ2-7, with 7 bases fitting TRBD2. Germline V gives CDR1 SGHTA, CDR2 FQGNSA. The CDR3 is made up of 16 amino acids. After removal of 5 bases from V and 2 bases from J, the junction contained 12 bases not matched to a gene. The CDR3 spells CASSPRPLAETYEQYF. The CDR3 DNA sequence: TGTGCCAGCAGCCCTAGGCCCCTAGCGGAGACCTACGAGCAGTACTTC. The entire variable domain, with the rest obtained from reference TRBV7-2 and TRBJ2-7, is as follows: GAGVSQSPSNKVTEKGKDVELRCDPISGHTALYWYRQSLGQGLEFLIYFQGNSAPDKSGLPSDRFSAERTGGSVSTLTIQRTQQEDSAVYLCASSPRPLAETYEQYFGPGTRLTVT.

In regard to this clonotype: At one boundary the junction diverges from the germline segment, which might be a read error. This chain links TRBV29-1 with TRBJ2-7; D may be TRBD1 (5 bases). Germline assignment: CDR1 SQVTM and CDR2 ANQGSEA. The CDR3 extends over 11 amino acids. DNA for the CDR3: TGCAGCGTTTCCGACAGCTACGAGCAGCACTTC. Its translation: CSVSDSYEQHF.

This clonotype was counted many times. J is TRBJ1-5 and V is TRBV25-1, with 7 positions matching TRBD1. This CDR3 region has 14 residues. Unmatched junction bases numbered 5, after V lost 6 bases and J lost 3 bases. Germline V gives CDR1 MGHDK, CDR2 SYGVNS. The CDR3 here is CASSETGYNQPQHF. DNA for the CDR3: TGTGCCAGCAGCGAGACAGGGTACAATCAGCCCCAGCATTTT.

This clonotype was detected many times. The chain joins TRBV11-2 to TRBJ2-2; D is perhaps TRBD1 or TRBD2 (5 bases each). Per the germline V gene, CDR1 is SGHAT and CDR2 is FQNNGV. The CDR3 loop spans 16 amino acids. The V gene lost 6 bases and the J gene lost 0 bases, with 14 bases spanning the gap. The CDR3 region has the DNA TGTGCCAGCAGACCCGCGGGCAGGGCGAACACCGGGGAGCTGTTTTTT. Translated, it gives CASRPAGRANTGELFF.

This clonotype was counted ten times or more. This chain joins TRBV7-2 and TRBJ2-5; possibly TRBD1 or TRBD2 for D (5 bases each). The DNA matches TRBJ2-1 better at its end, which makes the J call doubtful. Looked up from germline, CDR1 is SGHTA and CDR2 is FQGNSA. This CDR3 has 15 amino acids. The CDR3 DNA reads TGTGCCAGCAGCTTCCTGGGGACCAGTGGAGGATTGCAGTTCTTC. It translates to CASSFLGTSGGLQFF.

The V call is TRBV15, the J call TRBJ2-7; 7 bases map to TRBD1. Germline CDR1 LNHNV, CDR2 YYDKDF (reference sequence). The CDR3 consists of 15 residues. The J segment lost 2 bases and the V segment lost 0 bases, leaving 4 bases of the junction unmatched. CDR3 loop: CATSRELGTAYEQYF. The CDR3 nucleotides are TGTGCCACCAGCAGAGAATTGGGGACAGCCTACGAGCAGTACTTC.

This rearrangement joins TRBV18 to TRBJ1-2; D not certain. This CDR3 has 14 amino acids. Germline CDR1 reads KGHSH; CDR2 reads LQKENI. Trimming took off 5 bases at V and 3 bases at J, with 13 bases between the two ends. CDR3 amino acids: CASSESRADYGYTF. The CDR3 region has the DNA TGTGCCAGCTCAGAATCAAGGGCTGACTATGGCTACACCTTC.

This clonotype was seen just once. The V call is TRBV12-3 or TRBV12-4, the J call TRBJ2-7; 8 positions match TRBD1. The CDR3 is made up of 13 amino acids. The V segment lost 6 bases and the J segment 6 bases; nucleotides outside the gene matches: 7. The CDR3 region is CASSETGVGEQYF. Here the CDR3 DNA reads TGTGCCAGCAGCGAGACAGGGGTTGGCGAGCAGTACTTC.

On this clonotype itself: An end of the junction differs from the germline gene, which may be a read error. DNA of the CDR3: TGTGCCAGCAGTCCCGCTTGGTTCTCTGATGCTTTCTTT. Translation: CASSPAWFSDAFF. The chain carries TRBV27 and TRBJ1-1; D call uncertain. The CDR3 has 13 residues. Germline CDR1 is MNHEY and CDR2 is SMNVEV (reference sequence).

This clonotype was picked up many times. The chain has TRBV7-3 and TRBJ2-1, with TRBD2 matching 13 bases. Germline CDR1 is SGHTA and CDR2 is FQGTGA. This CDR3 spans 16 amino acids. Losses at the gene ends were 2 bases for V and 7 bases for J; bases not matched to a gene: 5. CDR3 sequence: CASSLSGLAGRNEQFF. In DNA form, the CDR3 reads TGTGCCAGCAGCTTATCGGGACTAGCGGGAAGGAATGAGCAGTTCTTC.

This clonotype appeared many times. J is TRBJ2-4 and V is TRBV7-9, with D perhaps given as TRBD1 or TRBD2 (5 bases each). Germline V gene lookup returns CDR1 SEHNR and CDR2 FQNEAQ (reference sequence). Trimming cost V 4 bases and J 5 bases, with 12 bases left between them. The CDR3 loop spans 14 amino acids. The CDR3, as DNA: TGTGCCAGCAGCTCTGGGGACGTACAAAACATTCAGTACTTC. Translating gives CASSSGDVQNIQYF.

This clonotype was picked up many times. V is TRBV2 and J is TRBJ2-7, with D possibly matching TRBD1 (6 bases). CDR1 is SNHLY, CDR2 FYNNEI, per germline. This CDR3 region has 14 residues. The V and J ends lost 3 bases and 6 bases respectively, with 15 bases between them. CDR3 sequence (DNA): TGTGCCAGCAGTGAGGACAGCGGCATTGGCGAGCAGTACTTC. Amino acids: CASSEDSGIGEQYF.

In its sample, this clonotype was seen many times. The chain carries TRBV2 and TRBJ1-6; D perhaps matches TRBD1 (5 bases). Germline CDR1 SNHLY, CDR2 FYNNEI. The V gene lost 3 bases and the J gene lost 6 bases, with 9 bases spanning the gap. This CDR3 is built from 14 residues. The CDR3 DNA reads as TGTGCCAGCAGTGACGCGGGGACTAATTCACCCCTCCACTTT. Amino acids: CASSDAGTNSPLHF.

In nucleotides, the CDR3 is TGTGCCAGCAGTTTATCGTGGCTAGCGGGAGTCGCCTACGAGCAGTACTTC. It yields the protein CASSLSWLAGVAYEQYF. The rearrangement joins TRBV12-3 or TRBV12-4 to TRBJ2-7; 10 nucleotides agree with TRBD2. V lost 2 bases to trimming and J lost 2 bases; unmatched junction nucleotides: 9. The CDR3 length is 17 residues.

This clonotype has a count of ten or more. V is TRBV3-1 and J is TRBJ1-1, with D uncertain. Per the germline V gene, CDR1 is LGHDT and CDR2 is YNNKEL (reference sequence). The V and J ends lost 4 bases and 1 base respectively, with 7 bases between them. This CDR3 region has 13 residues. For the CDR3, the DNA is TGTGCCAGCAGCCCAGACGCGAACACTGAAGCTTTCTTT. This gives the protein CASSPDANTEAFF. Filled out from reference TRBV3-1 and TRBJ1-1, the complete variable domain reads DTAVSQTPKYLVTQMGNDKSIKCEQNLGHDTMYWYKQDSKKFLKIMFSYNNKELIINETVPNRFSPKSPDKAHLNLHINSLELGDSAVYFCASSPDANTEAFFGQGTRLTVV.

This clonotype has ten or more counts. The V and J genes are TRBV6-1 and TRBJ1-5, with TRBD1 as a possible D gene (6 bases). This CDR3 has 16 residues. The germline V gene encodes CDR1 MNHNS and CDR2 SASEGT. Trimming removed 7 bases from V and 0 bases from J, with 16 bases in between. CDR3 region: CASKGVEELSNQPQHF. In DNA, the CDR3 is TGTGCCAGCAAGGGGGTTGAGGAACTTAGCAATCAGCCCCAGCATTTT.

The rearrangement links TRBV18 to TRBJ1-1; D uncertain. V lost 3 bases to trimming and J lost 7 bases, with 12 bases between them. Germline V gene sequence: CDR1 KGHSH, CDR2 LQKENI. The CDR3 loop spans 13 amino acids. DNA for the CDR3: TGTGCCAGCTCACCCCCGCCGGGGATTGAAGCTTTCTTT. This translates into CASSPPPGIEAFF.

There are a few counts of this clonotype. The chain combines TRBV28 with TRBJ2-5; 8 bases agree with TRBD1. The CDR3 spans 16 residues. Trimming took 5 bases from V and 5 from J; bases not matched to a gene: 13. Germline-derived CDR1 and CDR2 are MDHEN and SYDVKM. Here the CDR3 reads CASSIMGGQDAETQYF. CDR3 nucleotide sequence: TGTGCCAGCAGTATTATGGGGGGACAGGACGCGGAGACCCAGTACTTC. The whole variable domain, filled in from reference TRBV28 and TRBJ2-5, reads DVKVTQSSRYLVKRTGEKVFLECVQDMDHENMFWYRQDPGLGLRLIYFSYDVKMKEKGDIPEGYSVSREKKERFSLILESASTNQTSMYLCASSIMGGQDAETQYFGPGTRLLVL.